A selection of T cell receptor beta chains follows, all from one sample in a study of blood T cell repertoires in COVID-19. Method: immunoSEQ multiplex PCR; TCRdb's copy keeps in-frame clones and lacks some. The sample has about 80,000 clones, about 83% seen once. Sequences were obtained from peripheral blood. These receptors came from an older man with active or convalescent COVID-19. Both conserved end residues are part of each CDR3. The D gene is left open where the match is weak. Not every row has a clone size; where given, it reads once, few, many or a size class.

J: TRBJ1-5
size: -
D: -
V: TRBV6-5
CDR3: CASSYHIPQSNQPQHF
DNA: TGTGCCAGCAGTTACCACATACCCCAATCGAATCAGCCCCAGCATTTT

J: TRBJ2-7
size: -
D: TRBD1
V: TRBV18
CDR3: CASSPLDRGGEQYF
DNA: TGTGCCAGCTCACCGCTTGACAGGGGGGGCGAGCAGTACTTC

J: TRBJ1-5
size: -
D: TRBD1
V: TRBV30
CDR3: CAWSVRGQDGPQPQHF
DNA: TGTGCCTGGAGTGTACGTGGACAGGATGGCCCCCAGCCCCAGCATTTT

J: TRBJ2-7
size: -
D: TRBD1
V: TRBV6-5
CDR3: CASRGRQGSYEQYF
DNA: TGTGCCAGCAGGGGTCGACAGGGTTCCTACGAGCAGTACTTC

J: TRBJ1-2
size: -
D: TRBD1
V: TRBV5-6
CDR3: CASSLDRGYGYTF
DNA: TGTGCCAGCAGCCTGGACAGGGGGTATGGCTACACCTTC

J: TRBJ1-2
size: -
D: TRBD1
V: TRBV3-1/TRBV3-2
CDR3: CASSSTGGWGYTF
DNA: TGTGCCAGCAGCTCGACAGGGGGCTGGGGCTACACCTTC

J: TRBJ2-7
size: -
D: TRBD2
V: TRBV27
CDR3: CASSPPVSAGVFYEQYF
DNA: TGTGCCAGCAGTCCCCCTGTCTCAGCGGGGGTTTTCTACGAGCAGTACTTC

J: TRBJ2-1
size: -
D: TRBD1
V: TRBV4-1
CDR3: CASSLHGQGKDEQFF
DNA: TGCGCCAGCAGCCTTCACGGACAGGGAAAAGATGAGCAGTTCTTC

J: TRBJ2-7
size: -
D: TRBD1
V: TRBV29-1
CDR3: CSVQDRAGYEQYF
DNA: TGCAGCGTCCAGGACAGGGCTGGTTACGAGCAGTACTTC

J: TRBJ2-3
size: -
D: TRBD1
V: TRBV18
CDR3: CASSPQSRQGQGTDTQYF
DNA: TGTGCCAGCTCACCTCAATCCCGCCAGGGACAGGGCACAGATACGCAGTATTTT

J: TRBJ1-2
size: once
D: TRBD1
V: TRBV7-9
CDR3: CASSFLGTGGGGYTF
DNA: TGTGCCAGCAGCTTCCTCGGGACAGGGGGAGGTGGCTACACCTTC

J: TRBJ2-7
size: -
D: TRBD1
V: TRBV28
CDR3: CASSGPGTGVYEQYF
DNA: TGTGCCAGCAGTGGGCCCGGGACAGGGGTCTACGAGCAGTACTTC

J: TRBJ2-7
size: few
D: -
V: TRBV3-1/TRBV3-2
CDR3: CASSQRRLRTPYEQYF
DNA: TGTGCCAGCAGCCAAAGAAGGCTTAGGACTCCCTACGAGCAGTACTTC

J: TRBJ2-3
size: few
D: TRBD2
V: TRBV11-2
CDR3: CASLTSGSTDTQYF
DNA: TGTGCCAGCTTAACTAGCGGTAGCACAGATACGCAGTATTTT

J: TRBJ2-3
size: once
D: -
V: TRBV21-1
CDR3: CASTHIGELAGPSTDTQYF
DNA: TGTGCCAGCACTCACATCGGCGAGCTAGCGGGACCTAGCACAGATACGCAGTATTTT

J: TRBJ1-4
size: -
D: -
V: TRBV19
CDR3: CASNLGREKLFF
DNA: TGTGCCAGTAATCTGGGGCGGGAAAAACTGTTTTTT

J: TRBJ2-2
size: -
D: TRBD1
V: TRBV23-1
CDR3: CASSHDGGQGGTGELFF
DNA: TGCGCCAGCAGTCACGACGGGGGACAGGGTGGCACCGGGGAGCTGTTTTTT

J: TRBJ2-1
size: -
D: TRBD2
V: TRBV7-2
CDR3: CASRGLAVYNEQFF
DNA: TGTGCCAGCAGGGGACTAGCGGTCTACAATGAGCAGTTCTTC

J: TRBJ2-3
size: -
D: TRBD2
V: TRBV5-6
CDR3: CASSSSGGATDTQYF
DNA: TGTGCCAGCAGCTCTAGCGGGGGGGCTACAGATACGCAGTATTTT

J: TRBJ1-1
size: -
D: TRBD1
V: TRBV5-6
CDR3: CASSLRGTGGLGTEAFF
DNA: TGTGCCAGCAGCTTGAGGGGGACAGGGGGCTTGGGCACTGAAGCTTTCTTT

J: TRBJ2-5
size: -
D: TRBD1
V: TRBV3-1/TRBV3-2
CDR3: CASSPSGGEETQYF
DNA: TGTGCCAGCAGCCCCTCAGGGGGCGAAGAGACCCAGTACTTC

J: TRBJ2-2
size: -
D: TRBD2
V: TRBV4-3
CDR3: CASSQQLTSGRFTGELFF
DNA: TGCGCCAGCAGCCAGCAACTTACTAGCGGGAGATTCACCGGGGAGCTGTTTTTT

J: TRBJ2-3
size: -
D: -
V: TRBV19
CDR3: CASSIAGLTLDTQYF
DNA: TGTGCCAGTAGTATAGCCGGCCTGACATTAGATACGCAGTATTTT

J: TRBJ2-7
size: -
D: TRBD2
V: TRBV3-1/TRBV3-2
CDR3: CASSQASGPTYEQYF
DNA: TGTGCCAGCAGCCAAGCTAGCGGGCCTACCTACGAGCAGTACTTC

J: TRBJ2-1
size: -
D: -
V: TRBV18
CDR3: CASSQPDGDNEQFF
DNA: TGTGCCAGCTCACAACCGGACGGGGACAATGAGCAGTTCTTC

J: TRBJ1-5
size: -
D: -
V: TRBV4-1
CDR3: CASSQGGQPQHF
DNA: TGCGCCAGCAGCCAGGGGGGACAGCCCCAGCATTTT

J: TRBJ2-7
size: -
D: TRBD1
V: TRBV4-3
CDR3: CASSQLGTGTYEQYF
DNA: TGCGCCAGCAGCCAGTTGGGGACAGGGACCTACGAGCAGTACTTC

J: TRBJ2-1
size: -
D: TRBD1
V: TRBV5-1
CDR3: CASSFGQGAYNEQFF
DNA: TGCGCCAGCAGCTTCGGACAGGGGGCCTACAATGAGCAGTTCTTC

J: TRBJ2-7
size: -
D: TRBD1
V: TRBV10-1
CDR3: CASSPGTDLYEQYF
DNA: TGCGCCAGCAGCCCCGGGACAGACCTCTACGAGCAGTACTTC

J: TRBJ2-2
size: -
D: TRBD1
V: TRBV6-5
CDR3: CASSWDRGNTGELFF
DNA: TGTGCCAGCAGTTGGGACAGGGGGAACACCGGGGAGCTGTTTTTT

J: TRBJ1-3
size: -
D: -
V: TRBV27
CDR3: CASRAASGNTIYF
DNA: TGTGCCAGCAGAGCCGCGTCTGGAAACACCATATATTTT

J: TRBJ1-1
size: -
D: -
V: TRBV7-3
CDR3: CASSLGPTDTEAFF
DNA: TGTGCCAGCAGCTTAGGCCCGACAGACACTGAAGCTTTCTTT

J: TRBJ2-5
size: -
D: -
V: TRBV4-1
CDR3: CASSYPGHKQETQYF
DNA: TGCGCCAGCAGTTACCCTGGGCATAAACAAGAGACCCAGTACTTC

J: TRBJ1-6
size: -
D: TRBD1
V: TRBV5-1
CDR3: CASSQRQGSDSPLHF
DNA: TGCGCCAGCAGCCAGCGACAGGGGTCCGATTCACCCCTCCACTTT

J: TRBJ2-1
size: -
D: -
V: TRBV19
CDR3: CASSTPRDTLSYNEQFF
DNA: TGTGCCAGTAGTACACCCCGGGACACCTTGTCCTACAATGAGCAGTTCTTC

J: TRBJ1-1
size: -
D: -
V: TRBV6-2/TRBV6-3
CDR3: CASSYGELSGNTEAFF
DNA: TGTGCCAGCAGTTACGGGGAGTTGTCCGGGAACACTGAAGCTTTCTTT

J: TRBJ1-1
size: -
D: -
V: TRBV3-1/TRBV3-2
CDR3: CASSQYQPGSTEAFF
DNA: TGTGCCAGCAGCCAATACCAACCGGGAAGCACTGAAGCTTTCTTT

J: TRBJ1-1
size: -
D: -
V: TRBV30
CDR3: CAWSSWRLNTEAFF
DNA: TGTGCCTGGAGTAGTTGGCGGCTGAACACTGAAGCTTTCTTT

J: TRBJ2-7
size: -
D: TRBD2
V: TRBV11-2
CDR3: CASSSSAGESWEQYF
DNA: TGTGCCAGCAGCTCGTCGGCGGGAGAGTCTTGGGAGCAGTACTTC

J: TRBJ1-2
size: -
D: -
V: TRBV19
CDR3: CASSIESWTETSYGYTF
DNA: TGTGCCAGTAGTATAGAATCGTGGACAGAGACCTCCTATGGCTACACCTTC

J: TRBJ1-4
size: -
D: TRBD1
V: TRBV6-6
CDR3: CASSRTGTGINEKLFF
DNA: TGTGCCAGCAGCCGAACCGGGACAGGGATTAATGAAAAACTGTTTTTT

J: TRBJ2-3
size: -
D: -
V: TRBV3-1/TRBV3-2
CDR3: CASSQPLGDTSTDTQYF
DNA: TGTGCCAGCAGCCAACCACTAGGGGACACCAGCACAGATACGCAGTATTTT

J: TRBJ2-7
size: -
D: -
V: TRBV21-1
CDR3: CASSLAGEVYEQYF
DNA: TGTGCCAGCAGCCTCGCCGGGGAGGTCTACGAGCAGTACTTC

J: TRBJ1-1
size: -
D: TRBD1
V: TRBV2
CDR3: CASSRQGGTEAFF
DNA: TGTGCCAGCAGTCGACAGGGGGGAACTGAAGCTTTCTTT

J: TRBJ1-2
size: -
D: TRBD1
V: TRBV29-1
CDR3: CSDRQGSGYGYTF
DNA: TGCAGCGATAGACAGGGCTCAGGGTATGGCTACACCTTC

J: TRBJ1-2
size: -
D: -
V: TRBV28
CDR3: CASSGAEWDYGYTF
DNA: TGTGCCAGCAGTGGGGCTGAATGGGACTATGGCTACACCTTC

J: TRBJ1-1
size: -
D: TRBD1
V: TRBV5-1
CDR3: CASSLGLGRGPETEAFF
DNA: TGCGCCAGCAGCTTGGGTTTGGGCAGGGGGCCCGAAACTGAAGCTTTCTTT

J: TRBJ2-5
size: -
D: TRBD2
V: TRBV30
CDR3: CAWRLAGDQTQYF
DNA: TGTGCCTGGAGACTAGCGGGAGACCAGACCCAGTACTTC

J: TRBJ2-2
size: -
D: -
V: TRBV24-1
CDR3: CASRDKHTGELFF
DNA: TGTGCCAGCCGGGACAAACACACCGGGGAGCTGTTTTTT

J: TRBJ2-5
size: -
D: -
V: TRBV19
CDR3: CASSIMVWRETQYF
DNA: TGTGCCAGTAGTATTATGGTGTGGAGAGAGACCCAGTACTTC

J: TRBJ1-5
size: -
D: TRBD1
V: TRBV7-3
CDR3: CASSLTGGGNQPQHF
DNA: TGTGCCAGCAGCTTAACAGGGGGCGGCAATCAGCCCCAGCATTTT